This T cell receptor (beta chain) was captured by sequencing in a study of T-cell reconstitution after alpha-beta-depleted transplantation in children (dated by TCRdb to the mid-2010s). Background on the whole study: Using TCR repertoire profiling, the study quantitatively followed how T-cell immune reconstitution unfolded in children after TCRalphabeta/CD19-depleted allogeneic hematopoietic cell transplantation.

CDR3 length: 17 amino acids, cysteine to phenylalanine. The entry retains the CDR3 DNA only, 51 bases that are in frame from base 1. For this chain, trimming is 0 bases at the V end and 1 base at the J end, and the number of junction bases without a gene match is 5. CDR1 and CDR2 are drawn from the germline V gene (reference sequence): SGHNT, YYREEE. As regards this clonotype: It lacks a known antigen. No base quality information exists; no much larger clone differs at one position.

Library generation was performed with PCR. Sequencing used an Illumina HiSeq 2500. Molecular barcoding was employed in the preparation of TCR libraries, with unique molecular identifiers being used to normalize TCRbeta repertoire quantification. TCRdb reanalyzed the raw reads on its own, using fastp at Q25 for trimming and MiXCR for clone calling, and kept in-frame beta chains. Each record represents a unique CDR3 protein, reported with the most common genes and DNA among its rows. Counted in this sample were 350,000 to 400,000 distinct CDR3 sequences; 13% of them appeared once. The ten biggest clones cover 4.3% of the sample.

This chain is built from TRBV5-4 and TRBJ2-2, and TRBD2 matches 8 of the central bases. This sample comprised PBMCs, obtained from the stem cell graft. The sequence was collected from a human donor who donated a stem cell graft to a child with Fanconi anemia. The encoded CDR3 is CASSLATSGGNTGELFF. The DNA sequence is as follows: TGTGCCAGCAGCTTGGCCACCAGCGGGGGGAACACCGGGGAGCTGTTTTTT.